This T cell receptor (beta chain) emerged from a study of T cell responses to AZD1222 COVID-19 vaccine. This CDR3 comprises 13 residues. V dropped 8 bases and J dropped 10; count of bases not matched to a gene: 9. TCRdb keeps only in-frame clones here, not all; method: immunoSEQ multiplex PCR. The profile shows more than 100,000 clones, about nine tenths of them singletons. The V gene is TRBV12-3 or TRBV12-4, the J gene TRBJ2-1; 9 positions match TRBD2. The clonotype was recovered from an adult in good health. The sample in question was peripheral blood, obtained on day 0 of AZD1222 vaccination. The CDR3 DNA is TGTGCCAGCGTAGGCGGGAGGGTCGGCGAGCAGTTCTTC. It yields the protein CASVGGRVGEQFF.